This T cell receptor (beta chain) derives from a study of blood T cell repertoires in COVID-19. In the study overall: Acute and convalescent COVID-19 samples came from the United States, Italy and Spain. Nucleic acid was either cDNA or gDNA, and it came from T cells, B-cell-depleted T cells, or PBMCs.

Using immunoSEQ multiplex PCR, the repertoire was profiled, and TCRdb retains in-frame clones only, with some absent. Here the sample spans around 300,000 clones, around 91% being singletons. Ages ranged from roughly 18 to 100 years, with residence in around 24 US areas. Germline lookup yields CDR1 LGHDT and CDR2 YNNKEL (reference sequence). The CDR3 is 16 residues long. The V gene end was trimmed by 4 bases and the J gene end by 5 bases; junction bases not matched to a gene: 11. Material: PBMCs or T cells enriched from blood (not recorded which). The gene calls are TRBV3-1 (or the pseudogene TRBV3-2) and TRBJ1-1; TRBD1 agrees at 9 bases. The clonotype comes from a woman aged 18-29 years who had recovered from COVID-19. The CDR3 sequence is CASSPYLDRGVTEAFF. For the CDR3, the DNA is TGTGCCAGCAGCCCTTACTTGGACAGGGGAGTTACTGAAGCTTTCTTT.